The entry that follows covers one TCR beta chain sequence. Its antigen is as yet unknown. The data belong to a study of CD8 T cells in ankylosing spondylitis. Points from the study as a whole: A motif of several highly homologous TCR beta variants was seen as apparently characteristic of ankylosing spondylitis blood. Significant enrichment of disease-linked clones was reported in matched ankylosing spondylitis synovial fluid. Several of the motif variants were reported before in synovial fluid and blood from reactive arthritis.

The V end lost 7 bases, the J end lost 4 bases, and 8 bases lay between the germline ends. The CDR3 loop spans 12 amino acids. Germline CDR1 is MDHEN and CDR2 is SYDVKM. TCRdb reanalysed the 5' RACE reads using MiXCR and keeps one entry per CDR3 protein. The repertoire has around 300,000 distinct CDR3 sequences, less than 25% of them found once; the top ten carry 3.5%. The V gene is TRBV28, the J gene TRBJ1-5; D is undetermined. The TCR comes from a female donor with ankylosing spondylitis or in good health (not recorded which). The sample taken for sequencing was blood, either unsorted or a sorted T cell fraction (not recorded which). The CDR3 spells CASTGPNQPQHF. DNA for the CDR3: TGTGCCAGCACCGGTCCAAATCAGCCCCAGCATTTT.